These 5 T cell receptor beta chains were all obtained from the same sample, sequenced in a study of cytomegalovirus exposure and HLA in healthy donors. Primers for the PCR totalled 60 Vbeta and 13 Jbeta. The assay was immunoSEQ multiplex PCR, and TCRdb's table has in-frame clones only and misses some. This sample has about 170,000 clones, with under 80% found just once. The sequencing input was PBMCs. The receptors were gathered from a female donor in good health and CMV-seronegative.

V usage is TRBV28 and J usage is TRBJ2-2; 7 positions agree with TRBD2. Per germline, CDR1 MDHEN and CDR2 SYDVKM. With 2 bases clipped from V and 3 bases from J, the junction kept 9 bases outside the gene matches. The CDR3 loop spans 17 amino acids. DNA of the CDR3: TGTGCCAGCAGTTTACTTGGGGGGAGGGGACACACCGGGGAGCTGTTTTTT. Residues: CASSLLGGRGHTGELFF.

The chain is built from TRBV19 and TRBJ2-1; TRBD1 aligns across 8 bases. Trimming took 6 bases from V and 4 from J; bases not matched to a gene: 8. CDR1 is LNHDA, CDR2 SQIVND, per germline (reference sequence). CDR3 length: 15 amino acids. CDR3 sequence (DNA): TGTGCCAGTAGGGACGGACAGGGATCTTACAATGAGCAGTTCTTC. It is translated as CASRDGQGSYNEQFF. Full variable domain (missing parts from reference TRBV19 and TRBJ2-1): DGGITQSPKYLFRKEGQNVTLSCEQNLNHDAMYWYRQDPGQGLRLIYYSQIVNDFQKGDIAEGYSVSREKKESFPLTVTSAQKNPTAFYLCASRDGQGSYNEQFFGPGTRLTVL.

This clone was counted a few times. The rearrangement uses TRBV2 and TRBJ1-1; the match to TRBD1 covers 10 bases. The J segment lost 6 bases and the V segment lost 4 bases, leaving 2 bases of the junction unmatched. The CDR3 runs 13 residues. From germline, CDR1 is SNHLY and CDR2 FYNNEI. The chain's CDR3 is CASSAGQGSEAFF. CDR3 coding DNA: TGTGCCAGCAGTGCGGGACAGGGGTCTGAAGCTTTCTTT.

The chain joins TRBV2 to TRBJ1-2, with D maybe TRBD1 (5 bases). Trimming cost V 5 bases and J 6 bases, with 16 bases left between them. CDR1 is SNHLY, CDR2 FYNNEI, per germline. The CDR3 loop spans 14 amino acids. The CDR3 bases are TGTGCCAGCAGTCTCGCCCAGGGTGTAAATGGCTACACCTTC. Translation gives CASSLAQGVNGYTF.

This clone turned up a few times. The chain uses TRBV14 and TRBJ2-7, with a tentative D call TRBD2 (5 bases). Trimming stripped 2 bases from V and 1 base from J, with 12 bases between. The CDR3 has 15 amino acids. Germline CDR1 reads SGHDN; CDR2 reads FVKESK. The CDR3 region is CASSQYSRESYEQYF. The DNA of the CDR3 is TGTGCCAGCAGCCAATACTCCCGGGAATCCTACGAGCAGTACTTC.